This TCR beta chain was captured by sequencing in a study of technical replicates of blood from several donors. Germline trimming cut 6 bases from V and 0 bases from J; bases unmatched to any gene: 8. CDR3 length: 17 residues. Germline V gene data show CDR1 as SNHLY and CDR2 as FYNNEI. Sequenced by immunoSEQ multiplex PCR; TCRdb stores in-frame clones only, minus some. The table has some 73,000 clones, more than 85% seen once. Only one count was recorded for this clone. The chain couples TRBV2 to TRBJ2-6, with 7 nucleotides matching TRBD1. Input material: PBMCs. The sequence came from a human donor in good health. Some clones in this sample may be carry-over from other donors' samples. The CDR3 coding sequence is TGTGCCAGCAGAGCTGGGACAGTTATCTCTGGGGCCAACGTCCTGACTTTC. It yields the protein CASRAGTVISGANVLTF.